This T cell receptor beta chain was sequenced during a study of regulatory T cells in long-lasting Graves disease. As for time point: persistent/refractory GD, antithyroid drugs over 5 years with positive TRAb. The TCR library was made from RNA that had been extracted from PBMCs in TRIzol. Sequencing libraries for TCR beta were prepared with iRepertoire HTBI primers and Arm-PCR of CDR3 regions. MiXCR was run by TCRdb on the multiplex PCR reads, yielding one entry per CDR3 protein. The table has about 470,000 distinct CDR3 sequences, roughly 21% seen once. The CDR3 runs to 15 residues. Trimming cost V 6 bases and J 4 bases; bases outside gene matches: 11. Germline loops: CDR1 SEHNR, CDR2 FQNEAQ (reference sequence). This clonotype was seen at least ten times.

The clonotype originates from a female donor with Graves disease. The sample in question was peripheral blood mononuclear cells (PBMCs), obtained when the disease was refractory, from a patient treated with antithyroid drugs. The chain uses TRBV7-9 and TRBJ1-1; 7 bases match TRBD1. CDR3 protein: CASRSETGVGTEAFF. CDR3 coding DNA: TGTGCCAGCAGATCCGAAACAGGGGTAGGCACTGAAGCTTTCTTT.